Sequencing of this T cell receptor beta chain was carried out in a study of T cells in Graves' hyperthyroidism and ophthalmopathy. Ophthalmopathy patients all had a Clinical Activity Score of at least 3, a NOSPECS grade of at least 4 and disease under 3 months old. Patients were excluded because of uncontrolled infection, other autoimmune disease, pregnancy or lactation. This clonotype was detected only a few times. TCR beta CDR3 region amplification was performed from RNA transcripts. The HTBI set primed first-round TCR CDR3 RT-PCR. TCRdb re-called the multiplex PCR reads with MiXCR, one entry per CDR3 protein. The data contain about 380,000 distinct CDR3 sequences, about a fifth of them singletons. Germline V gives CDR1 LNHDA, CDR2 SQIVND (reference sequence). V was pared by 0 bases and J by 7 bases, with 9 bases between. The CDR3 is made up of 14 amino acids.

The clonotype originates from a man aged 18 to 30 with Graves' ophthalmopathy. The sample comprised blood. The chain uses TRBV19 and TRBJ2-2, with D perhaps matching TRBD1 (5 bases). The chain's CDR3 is CASSIEGAVGELFF. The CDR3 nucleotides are TGTGCCAGTAGTATAGAAGGGGCAGTCGGGGAGCTGTTTTTT.